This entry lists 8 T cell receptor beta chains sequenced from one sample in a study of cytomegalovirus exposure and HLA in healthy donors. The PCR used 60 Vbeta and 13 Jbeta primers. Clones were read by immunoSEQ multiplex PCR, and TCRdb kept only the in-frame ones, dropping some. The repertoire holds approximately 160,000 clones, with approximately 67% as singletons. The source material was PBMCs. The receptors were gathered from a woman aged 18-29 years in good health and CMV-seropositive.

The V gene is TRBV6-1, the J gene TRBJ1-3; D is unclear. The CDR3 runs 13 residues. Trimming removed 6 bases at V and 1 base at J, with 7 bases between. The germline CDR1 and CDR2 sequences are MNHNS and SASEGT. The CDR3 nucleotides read TGTGCCAGCAGGAAGGAGTCTGGAAACACCATATATTTT. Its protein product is CASRKESGNTIYF.

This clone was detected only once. The CDR3 loop reads CASSPRGQGAIEQYF. The DNA for the CDR3 is TGTGCCAGCAGCCCCCGGGGGCAGGGGGCAATCGAGCAGTACTTC. The V call is TRBV13, the J call TRBJ2-7; 8 positions agree with TRBD1. The CDR3 totals 15 residues. Per germline, CDR1 PRHDT and CDR2 FYEKMQ (reference sequence). V lost 5 bases, J lost 6 bases, and 12 bases stayed unmatched. The full variable domain, rest sourced from reference TRBV13 and TRBJ2-7, is AAGVIQSPRHLIKEKRETATLKCYPIPRHDTVYWYQQGPGQDPQFLISFYEKMQSDKGSIPDRFSAQQFSDYHSELNMSSLELGDSALYFCASSPRGQGAIEQYFGPGTRLTVT.

The CDR3 is CASSPRGGRESNQETQYF. DNA of the CDR3: TGTGCCAGCAGCCCCCGGGGGGGGAGAGAAAGTAACCAAGAGACCCAGTACTTC. The gene calls are TRBV7-9 and TRBJ2-5; TRBD2 aligns across 8 bases. Germline values: CDR1 SEHNR, CDR2 FQNEAQ (reference sequence). This CDR3 is 18 amino acids long. Unmatched junction bases numbered 14, after V lost 5 bases and J lost 0 bases. Based on the CDR3 plus reference TRBV7-9 and TRBJ2-5, the full variable domain is DTGVSQNPRHKITKRGQNVTFRCDPISEHNRLYWYRQTLGQGPEFLTYFQNEAQLEKSRLLSDRFSAERPKGSFSTLEIQRTEQGDSAMYLCASSPRGGRESNQETQYFGPGTRLLVL.

This CDR3 is CASSSGTASSPLHF. CDR3 in DNA: TGTGCCAGCAGCTCCGGGACAGCTAGTTCACCCCTCCACTTT. This chain links TRBV7-3 with TRBJ1-6, with 7 nucleotides matching TRBD1. CDR3 length: 14 residues. Germline V gene sequence: CDR1 SGHTA, CDR2 FQGTGA. V dropped 4 bases and J dropped 9; count of bases not matched to a gene: 6.

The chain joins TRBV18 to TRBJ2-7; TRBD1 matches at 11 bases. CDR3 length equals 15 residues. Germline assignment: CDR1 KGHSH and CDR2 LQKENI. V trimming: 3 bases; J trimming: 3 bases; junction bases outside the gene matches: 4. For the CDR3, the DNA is TGTGCCAGCTCACCCTTGGGACAGGGGGACTACGAGCAGTACTTC. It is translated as CASSPLGQGDYEQYF. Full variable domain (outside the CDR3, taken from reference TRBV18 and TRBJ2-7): NAGVMQNPRHLVRRRGQEARLRCSPMKGHSHVYWYRQLPEEGLKFMVYLQKENIIDESGMPKERFSAEFPKEGPSILRIQQVVRGDSAAYFCASSPLGQGDYEQYFGPGTRLTVT.

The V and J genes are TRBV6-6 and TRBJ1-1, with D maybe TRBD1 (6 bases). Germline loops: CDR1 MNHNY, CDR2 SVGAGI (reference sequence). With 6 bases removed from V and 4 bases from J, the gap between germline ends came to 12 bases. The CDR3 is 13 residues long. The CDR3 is CASRQGIGTEAFF. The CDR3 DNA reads TGTGCCAGCAGGCAGGGGATAGGCACTGAAGCTTTCTTT.

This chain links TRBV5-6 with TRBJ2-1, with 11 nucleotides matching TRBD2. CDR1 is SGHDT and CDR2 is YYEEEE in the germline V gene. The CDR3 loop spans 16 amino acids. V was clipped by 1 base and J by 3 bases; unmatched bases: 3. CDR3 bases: TGTGCCAGCAGCTTGAAACTAGCGGGAGTCTACAATGAGCAGTTCTTC. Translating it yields CASSLKLAGVYNEQFF.

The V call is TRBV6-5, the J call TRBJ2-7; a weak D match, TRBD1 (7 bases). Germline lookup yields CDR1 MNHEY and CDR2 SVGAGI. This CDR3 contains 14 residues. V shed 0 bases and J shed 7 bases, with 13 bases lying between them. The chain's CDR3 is CASSYSEGAWEQYF. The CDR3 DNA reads TGTGCCAGCAGTTACTCGGAGGGGGCGTGGGAGCAGTACTTC.